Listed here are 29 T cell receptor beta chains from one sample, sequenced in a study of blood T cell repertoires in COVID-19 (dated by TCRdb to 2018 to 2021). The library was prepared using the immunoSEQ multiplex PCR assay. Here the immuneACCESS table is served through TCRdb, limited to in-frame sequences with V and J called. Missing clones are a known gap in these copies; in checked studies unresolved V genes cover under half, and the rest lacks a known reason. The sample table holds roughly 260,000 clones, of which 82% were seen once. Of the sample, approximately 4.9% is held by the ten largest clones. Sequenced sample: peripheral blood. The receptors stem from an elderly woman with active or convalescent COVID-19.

The CDR3 spells CSVEIGSSYEQYF. In DNA form, the CDR3 reads TGCAGCGTCGAAATCGGGAGCTCCTACGAGCAGTACTTC. J is TRBJ2-7 and V is TRBV29-1; D perhaps matches TRBD2 (6 bases). Germline V gene sequence: CDR1 SQVTM, CDR2 ANQGSEA. V lost 6 bases to trimming and J lost 0 bases, with 12 bases between them. The CDR3 is 13 residues long.

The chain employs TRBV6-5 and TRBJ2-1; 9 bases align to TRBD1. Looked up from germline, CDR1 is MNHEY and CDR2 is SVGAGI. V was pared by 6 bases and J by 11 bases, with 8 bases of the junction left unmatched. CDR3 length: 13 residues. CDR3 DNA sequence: TGTGCCAGCAGGGGACAGGGAGCGGGGCAGCAGTTCTTC. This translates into CASRGQGAGQQFF.

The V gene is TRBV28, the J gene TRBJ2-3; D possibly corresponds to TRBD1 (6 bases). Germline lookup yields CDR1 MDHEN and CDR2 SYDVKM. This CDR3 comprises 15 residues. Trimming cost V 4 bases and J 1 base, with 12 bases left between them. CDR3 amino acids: CASSSPTGRTDTQYF. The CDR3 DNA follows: TGTGCCAGCAGTTCACCGACAGGCCGCACAGATACGCAGTATTTT.

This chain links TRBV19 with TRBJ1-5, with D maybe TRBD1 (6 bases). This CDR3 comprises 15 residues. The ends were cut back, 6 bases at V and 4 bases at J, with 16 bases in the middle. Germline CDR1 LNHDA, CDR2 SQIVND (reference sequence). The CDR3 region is CASSPIGGANQPQHF. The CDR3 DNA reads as TGTGCCAGTAGCCCCATAGGGGGGGCGAATCAGCCCCAGCATTTT. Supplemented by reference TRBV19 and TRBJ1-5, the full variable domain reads DGGITQSPKYLFRKEGQNVTLSCEQNLNHDAMYWYRQDPGQGLRLIYYSQIVNDFQKGDIAEGYSVSREKKESFPLTVTSAQKNPTAFYLCASSPIGGANQPQHFGDGTRLSIL.

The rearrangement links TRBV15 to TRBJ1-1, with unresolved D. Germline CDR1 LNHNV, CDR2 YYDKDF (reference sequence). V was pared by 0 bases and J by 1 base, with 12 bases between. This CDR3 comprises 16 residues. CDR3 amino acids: CATSRDYSSPNTEAFF. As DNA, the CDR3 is TGTGCCACCAGCAGAGATTATTCTTCTCCGAACACTGAAGCTTTCTTT.

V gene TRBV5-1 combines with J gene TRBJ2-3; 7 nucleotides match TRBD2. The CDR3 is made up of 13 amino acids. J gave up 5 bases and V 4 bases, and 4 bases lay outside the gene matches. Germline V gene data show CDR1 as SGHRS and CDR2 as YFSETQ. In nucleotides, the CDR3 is TGCGCCAGCAGCATGACTAGCTTAGATACGCAGTATTTT. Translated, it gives CASSMTSLDTQYF.

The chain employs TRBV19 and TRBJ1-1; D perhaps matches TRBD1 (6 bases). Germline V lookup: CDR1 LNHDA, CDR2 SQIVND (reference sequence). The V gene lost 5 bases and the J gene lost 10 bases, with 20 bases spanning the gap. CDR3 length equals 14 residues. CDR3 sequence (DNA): TGTGCCAGTAGTTCCCGAGGACAGTTCTCTCCAGCTTTCTTT. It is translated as CASSSRGQFSPAFF.

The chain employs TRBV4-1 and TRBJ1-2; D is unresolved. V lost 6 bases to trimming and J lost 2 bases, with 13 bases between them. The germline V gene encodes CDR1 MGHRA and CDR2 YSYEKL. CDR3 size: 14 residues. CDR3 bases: TGCGCCAGCAGTTCGGGGTATCAGAACTATGGCTACACCTTC. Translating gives CASSSGYQNYGYTF.

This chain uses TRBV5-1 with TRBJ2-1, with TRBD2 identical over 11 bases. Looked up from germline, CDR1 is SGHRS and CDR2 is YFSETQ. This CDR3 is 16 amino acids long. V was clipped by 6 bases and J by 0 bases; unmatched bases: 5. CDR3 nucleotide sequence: TGCGCCAGCAAGCTTACTAGCGGGAGCTCCTACAATGAGCAGTTCTTC. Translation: CASKLTSGSSYNEQFF. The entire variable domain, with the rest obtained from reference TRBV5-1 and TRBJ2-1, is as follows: KAGVTQTPRYLIKTRGQQVTLSCSPISGHRSVSWYQQTPGQGLQFLFEYFSETQRNKGNFPGRFSGRQFSNSRSEMNVSTLELGDSALYLCASKLTSGSSYNEQFFGPGTRLTVL.

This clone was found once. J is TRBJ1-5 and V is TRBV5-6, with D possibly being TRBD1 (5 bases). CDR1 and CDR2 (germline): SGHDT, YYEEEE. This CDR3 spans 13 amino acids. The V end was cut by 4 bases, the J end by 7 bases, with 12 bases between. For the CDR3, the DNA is TGTGCCAGCAGCCCAGGGTTAGTACAGCCCCAGCATTTT. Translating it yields CASSPGLVQPQHF. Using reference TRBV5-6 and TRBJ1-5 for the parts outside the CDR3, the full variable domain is DAGVTQSPTHLIKTRGQQVTLRCSPKSGHDTVSWYQQALGQGPQFIFQYYEEEERQRGNFPDRFSGHQFPNYSSELNVNALLLGDSALYLCASSPGLVQPQHFGDGTRLSIL.

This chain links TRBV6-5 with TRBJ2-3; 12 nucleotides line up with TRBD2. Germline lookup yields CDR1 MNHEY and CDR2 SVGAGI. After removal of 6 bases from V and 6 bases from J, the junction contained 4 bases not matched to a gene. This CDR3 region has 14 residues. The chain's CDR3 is CASRLAGGTDTQYF. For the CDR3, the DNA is TGTGCCAGCAGGCTAGCGGGGGGGACCGATACGCAGTATTTT.

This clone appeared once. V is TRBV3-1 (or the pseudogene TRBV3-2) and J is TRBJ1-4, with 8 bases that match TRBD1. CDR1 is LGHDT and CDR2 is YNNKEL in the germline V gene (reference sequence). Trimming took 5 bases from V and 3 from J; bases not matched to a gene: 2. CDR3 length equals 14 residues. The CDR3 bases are TGTGCCAGCAGCTCGGGACAGGCTAATGAAAAACTGTTTTTT. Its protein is CASSSGQANEKLFF.

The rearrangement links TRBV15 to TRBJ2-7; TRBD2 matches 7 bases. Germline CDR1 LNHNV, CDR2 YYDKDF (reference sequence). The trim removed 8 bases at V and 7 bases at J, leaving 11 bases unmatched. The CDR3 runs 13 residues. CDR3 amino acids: CATSNPNGGEQYF. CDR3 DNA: TGTGCCACCTCTAACCCCAACGGGGGGGAGCAGTACTTC.

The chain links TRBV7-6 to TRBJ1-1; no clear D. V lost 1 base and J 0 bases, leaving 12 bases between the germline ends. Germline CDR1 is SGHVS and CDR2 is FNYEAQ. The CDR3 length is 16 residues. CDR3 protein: CASSLGASTMNTEAFF. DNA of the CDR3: TGTGCCAGCAGCTTAGGGGCAAGCACCATGAACACTGAAGCTTTCTTT. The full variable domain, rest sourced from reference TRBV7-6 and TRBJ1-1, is GAGVSQSPRYKVTKRGQDVALRCDPISGHVSLYWYRQALGQGPEFLTYFNYEAQQDKSGLPNDRFSAERPEGSISTLTIQRTEQRDSAMYRCASSLGASTMNTEAFFGQGTRLTVV.

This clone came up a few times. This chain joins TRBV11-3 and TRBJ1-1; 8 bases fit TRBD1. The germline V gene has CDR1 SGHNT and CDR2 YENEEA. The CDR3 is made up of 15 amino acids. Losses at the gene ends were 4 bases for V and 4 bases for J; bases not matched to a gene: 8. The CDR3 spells CASSSTGQGGTEAFF. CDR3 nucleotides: TGTGCCAGCAGCTCCACAGGACAGGGAGGCACTGAAGCTTTCTTT.

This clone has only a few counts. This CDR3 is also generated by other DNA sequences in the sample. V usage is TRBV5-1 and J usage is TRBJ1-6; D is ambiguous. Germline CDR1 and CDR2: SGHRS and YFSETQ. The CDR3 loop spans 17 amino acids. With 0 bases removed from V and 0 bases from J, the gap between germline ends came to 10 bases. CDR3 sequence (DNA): TGCGCCAGCAGCTTGGCCTACGGGGACTCCTATAATTCACCCCTCCACTTT. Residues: CASSLAYGDSYNSPLHF.

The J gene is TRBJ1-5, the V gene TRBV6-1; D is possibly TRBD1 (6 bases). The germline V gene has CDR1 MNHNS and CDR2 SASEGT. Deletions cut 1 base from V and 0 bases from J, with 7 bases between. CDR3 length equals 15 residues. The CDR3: CASSEGTVSNQPQHF. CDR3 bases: TGTGCCAGCAGTGAAGGGACAGTTAGCAATCAGCCCCAGCATTTT.

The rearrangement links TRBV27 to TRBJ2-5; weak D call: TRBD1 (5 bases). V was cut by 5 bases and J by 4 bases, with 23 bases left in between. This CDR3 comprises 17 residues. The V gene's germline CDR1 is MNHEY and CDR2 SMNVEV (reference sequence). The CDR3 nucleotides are TGTGCCAGCAGTGCAAAAGGGGCCTACAGACGAGGAGAGACCCAGTACTTC. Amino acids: CASSAKGAYRRGETQYF.

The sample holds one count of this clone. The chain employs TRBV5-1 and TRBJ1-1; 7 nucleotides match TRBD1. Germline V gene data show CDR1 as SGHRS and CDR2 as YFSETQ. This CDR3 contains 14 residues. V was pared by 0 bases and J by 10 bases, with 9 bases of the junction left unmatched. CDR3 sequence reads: CASSLAGTDHGAFF. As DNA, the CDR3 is TGCGCCAGCAGCTTGGCCGGGACAGACCACGGAGCTTTCTTT.

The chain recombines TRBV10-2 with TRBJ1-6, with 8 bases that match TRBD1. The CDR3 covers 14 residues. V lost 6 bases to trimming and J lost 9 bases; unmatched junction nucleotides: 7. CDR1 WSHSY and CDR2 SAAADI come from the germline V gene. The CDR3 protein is CASRQQGVTSPLHF. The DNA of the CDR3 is TGCGCCAGCAGGCAACAGGGGGTTACTTCACCCCTCCACTTT.

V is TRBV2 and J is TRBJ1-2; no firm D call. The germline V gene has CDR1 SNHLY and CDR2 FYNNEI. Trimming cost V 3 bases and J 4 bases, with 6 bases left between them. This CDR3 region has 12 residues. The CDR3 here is CASSDRTYGYTF. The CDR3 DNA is TGTGCCAGCAGTGACAGAACCTATGGCTACACCTTC.

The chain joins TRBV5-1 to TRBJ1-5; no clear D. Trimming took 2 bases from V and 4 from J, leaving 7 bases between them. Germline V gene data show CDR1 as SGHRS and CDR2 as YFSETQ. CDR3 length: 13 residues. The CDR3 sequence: CASSLEVNQPQHF. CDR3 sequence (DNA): TGCGCCAGCAGCTTAGAGGTTAATCAGCCCCAGCATTTT.

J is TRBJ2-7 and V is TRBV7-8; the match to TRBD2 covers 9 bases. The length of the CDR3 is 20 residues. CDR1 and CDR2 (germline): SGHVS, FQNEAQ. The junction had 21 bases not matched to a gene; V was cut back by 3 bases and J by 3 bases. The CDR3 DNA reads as TGTGCCAGCAGCTTGTCTAGCGGGGCTACCCGCGTGATGCTGCGCTACGAGCAGTACTTC. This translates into CASSLSSGATRVMLRYEQYF.

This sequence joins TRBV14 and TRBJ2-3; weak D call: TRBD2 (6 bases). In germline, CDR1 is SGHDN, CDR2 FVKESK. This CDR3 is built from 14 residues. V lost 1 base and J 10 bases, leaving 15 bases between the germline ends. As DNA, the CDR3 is TGTGCCAGCAGCCAAGCGCGGAGGGGAATTGCGCAGTATTTT. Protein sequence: CASSQARRGIAQYF.

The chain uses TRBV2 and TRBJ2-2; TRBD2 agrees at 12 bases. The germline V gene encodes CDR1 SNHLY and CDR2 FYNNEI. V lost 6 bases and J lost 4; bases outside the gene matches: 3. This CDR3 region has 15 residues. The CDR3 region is CASSLAGGRTGELFF. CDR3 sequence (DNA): TGTGCCAGCAGCCTAGCGGGAGGGCGCACCGGGGAGCTGTTTTTT.

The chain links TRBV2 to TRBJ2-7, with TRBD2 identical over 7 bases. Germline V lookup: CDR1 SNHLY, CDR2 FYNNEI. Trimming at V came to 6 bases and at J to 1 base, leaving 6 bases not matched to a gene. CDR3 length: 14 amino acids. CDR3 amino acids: CASRGGSLSYEQYF. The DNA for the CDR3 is TGTGCCAGCAGGGGGGGGTCCCTATCCTACGAGCAGTACTTC.

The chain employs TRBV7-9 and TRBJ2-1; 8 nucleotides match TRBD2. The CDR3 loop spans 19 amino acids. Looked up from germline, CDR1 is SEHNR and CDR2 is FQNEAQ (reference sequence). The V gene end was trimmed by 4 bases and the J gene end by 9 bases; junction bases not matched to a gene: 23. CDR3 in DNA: TGTGCCAGCAGCTCCTACAGGGTTAGCGGGACTGGGGGCCCGGGTGAGCAGTTCTTC. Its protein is CASSSYRVSGTGGPGEQFF.

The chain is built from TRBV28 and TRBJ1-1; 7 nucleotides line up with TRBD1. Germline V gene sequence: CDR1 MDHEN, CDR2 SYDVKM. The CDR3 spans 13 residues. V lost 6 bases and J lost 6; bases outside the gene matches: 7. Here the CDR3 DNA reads TGTGCCAGCAGGGGTAACAGGGGTGCTGAAGCTTTCTTT. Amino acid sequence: CASRGNRGAEAFF.

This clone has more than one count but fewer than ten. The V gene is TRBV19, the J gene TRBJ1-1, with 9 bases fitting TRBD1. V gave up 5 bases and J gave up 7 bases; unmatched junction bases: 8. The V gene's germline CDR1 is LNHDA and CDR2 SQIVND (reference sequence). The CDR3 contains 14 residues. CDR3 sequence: CASSPDRGPYEAFF. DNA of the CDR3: TGTGCCAGTAGTCCGGACAGGGGACCCTATGAAGCTTTCTTT.